These T cell receptor beta chains were read from a single sample in a study of OX40 agonist ivuxolimab in advanced cancers. The table came from immunoSEQ multiplex PCR; TCRdb's copy has only in-frame clones and leaves some out. The sample contains around 65,000 clones, about nine tenths of which appear only once. The sample was CD4+ or CD8+ T cells sorted from blood, taken in a trial of the OX40 agonist ivuxolimab. The receptors come from an adult with an advanced solid tumor such as melanoma, head and neck, liver or kidney cancer. Both conserved end residues are part of each CDR3. The D gene is left open where the match is weak. The size field is filled for only some rows; it gives once, few, many or a size class.

D: .; J: TRBJ2-7; size: .; V: TRBV28; CDR3: CASTQTGFSYEQYF; DNA: TGTGCCAGCACCCAGACAGGATTCTCCTACGAGCAGTACTTC
D: TRBD1; J: TRBJ2-3; size: once; V: TRBV28; CDR3: CASSSGTDTDTQYF; DNA: TGTGCCAGCAGTTCCGGGACAGACACAGATACGCAGTATTTT
D: .; J: TRBJ2-3; size: .; V: TRBV10-2; CDR3: CASRLGTTGDTQYF; DNA: TGCGCCAGCAGACTCGGGACAACTGGGGATACGCAGTATTTT
D: .; J: TRBJ1-2; size: .; V: TRBV6-1; CDR3: CASSATVSGYTF; DNA: TGTGCCAGCAGTGCGACAGTTTCTGGCTACACCTTC
D: .; J: TRBJ2-7; size: .; V: TRBV7-9; CDR3: CASSLEPGSYEQYF; DNA: TGTGCCAGCAGCTTAGAGCCGGGGAGCTACGAGCAGTACTTC
D: .; J: TRBJ2-7; size: .; V: TRBV29-1; CDR3: CSALGQNYEQYF; DNA: TGCAGCGCCCTGGGACAAAACTACGAGCAGTACTTC
D: TRBD1; J: TRBJ1-1; size: .; V: TRBV5-1; CDR3: CASSFDRDRESTEAFF; DNA: TGCGCCAGCAGCTTCGACCGGGACAGGGAGAGCACTGAAGCTTTCTTT
D: .; J: TRBJ1-5; size: .; V: TRBV7-2; CDR3: CASSLAGGFSFAGPQHF; DNA: TGTGCCAGCAGCTTAGCTGGAGGTTTCTCCTTCGCAGGGCCCCAGCATTTT
D: .; J: TRBJ2-2; size: .; V: TRBV7-3; CDR3: CASSSKNTGELFF; DNA: TGTGCCAGCAGCTCGAAGAACACCGGGGAGCTGTTTTTT
D: TRBD2; J: TRBJ2-5; size: .; V: TRBV10-2; CDR3: CASKGWEGETQYF; DNA: TGCGCCAGCAAGGGCTGGGAGGGAGAGACCCAGTACTTC
D: TRBD2; J: TRBJ2-1; size: .; V: TRBV7-2; CDR3: CASSLVAGLAVYNEQFF; DNA: TGTGCCAGCAGCTTAGTAGCAGGACTAGCGGTATACAATGAGCAGTTCTTC
D: .; J: TRBJ1-5; size: .; V: TRBV28; CDR3: CASKQSWGRNQPQHF; DNA: TGTGCCAGCAAACAAAGCTGGGGGCGGAATCAGCCCCAGCATTTT
D: .; J: TRBJ1-2; size: .; V: TRBV5-1; CDR3: CASSLHDSVDGYTF; DNA: TGCGCCAGCAGCCTTCATGACTCCGTCGATGGCTACACCTTC
D: .; J: TRBJ1-1; size: few; V: TRBV2; CDR3: CASSETPITGTEAFF; DNA: TGTGCCAGCAGTGAGACTCCTATTACGGGCACTGAAGCTTTCTTT